This T cell receptor (beta chain) was profiled in a study of technical replicates of blood from several donors. Data came from immunoSEQ multiplex PCR; TCRdb stores just in-frame clones and leaves some out. This sample yields around 83,000 clones, of which more than 90% are seen a single time; about 0.4% belongs to the top ten. The germline gives CDR1 LNHNV, CDR2 YYDKDF (reference sequence). V lost 3 bases and J lost 4; bases outside the gene matches: 5. CDR3 length: 15 residues. This clonotype was obtained from a human donor in good health. Some clones in this sample may be carry-over from other donors' samples. V is TRBV15 and J is TRBJ2-3, with 9 nucleotides matching TRBD2. Sequencing was performed on T cells isolated from PBMCs. CDR3 nucleotide sequence: TGTGCCACCAGCAGTATTAGCGGGAGCGCAGATACGCAGTATTTT. Its protein is CATSSISGSADTQYF.